Listed here are 17 T cell receptor beta chains from one sample, sequenced in a study of vaccination and CD4 T cells after COVID-19. Treatment defined: approximately 11-day PBMC culture with coronavirus spike peptide pools or control peptides (ViraFEST assay). Cultured CD4+ T-cell DNA underwent Oncomine TCR Beta short-read sequencing. TCRdb ran MiXCR on the PCR reads and lists one entry per CDR3 protein. The table has about 12,000 distinct CDR3 sequences, approximately 56% seen once. No antigen has been assigned to these receptors. Sequenced sample: CD4+ T cells from blood, cultured in vitro. All receptors derive from a human donor who had recovered from COVID-19.

Only one count was recorded for this clonotype. The chain carries TRBV5-1 and TRBJ2-3; 8 bases match TRBD1. The trim removed 5 bases at V and 4 bases at J, leaving 3 bases unmatched. CDR1 and CDR2 (germline): SGHRS, YFSETQ. The CDR3 has 13 amino acids. The CDR3 reads CASSPTGADTQYF. In DNA form, the CDR3 reads TGCGCCAGCAGTCCGACAGGGGCAGATACGCAGTATTTT.

This clonotype showed up just a few times. V gene TRBV15 combines with J gene TRBJ2-5; 8 bases fit TRBD1. Trimming at V came to 1 base and at J to 5 bases, leaving 6 bases not matched to a gene. The CDR3 length is 15 residues. Germline V gene lookup returns CDR1 LNHNV and CDR2 YYDKDF (reference sequence). For the CDR3, the DNA is TGTGCCACCAGCAGAGTCGGACAGGGAGAGGAGACCCAGTACTTC. It is translated as CATSRVGQGEETQYF.

A single count supports this clonotype. The DNA of the CDR3 is TGTGCCAGCAGGCTACAGGGGGCTTCTGGTCAGCCCCAGCATTTT. Its translation: CASRLQGASGQPQHF. This rearrangement joins TRBV28 to TRBJ1-5; 9 bases map to TRBD1. This CDR3 has 15 amino acids. With 6 bases clipped from V and 6 bases from J, the junction kept 9 bases outside the gene matches. CDR1 MDHEN and CDR2 SYDVKM come from the germline V gene.

This clonotype was detected only a few times. V is TRBV20-1 and J is TRBJ2-2; 10 nucleotides match TRBD1. This CDR3 has 14 amino acids. V lost 5 bases to trimming and J lost 5 bases; unmatched junction nucleotides: 5. CDR1 and CDR2 from the germline V gene are DFQATT and SNEGSKA (reference sequence). In DNA form, the CDR3 reads TGCAGTGCTGAGACAGGGGGCTTTACCGGGGAGCTGTTTTTT. It yields the protein CSAETGGFTGELFF.

The V and J genes are TRBV27 and TRBJ1-4; D call uncertain. This CDR3 spans 13 amino acids. Trimming cost V 3 bases and J 1 base, with 3 bases left between them. CDR1 is MNHEY and CDR2 is SMNVEV in the germline V gene (reference sequence). DNA for the CDR3: TGTGCCAGCAGTTTTAAAACTAATGAAAAACTGTTTTTT. Its protein product is CASSFKTNEKLFF.

The genes are TRBV7-6 and TRBJ2-2; D gene unclear. The CDR3 loop spans 14 amino acids. The germline V and J ends were trimmed by 5 bases and 3 bases, with 10 bases remaining between them. Germline CDR1 is SGHVS and CDR2 is FNYEAQ. The CDR3 loop reads CASSAYKDTGELFF. CDR3 nucleotides: TGTGCCAGCAGCGCGTATAAGGACACCGGGGAGCTGTTTTTT.

The chain is built from TRBV5-4 and TRBJ1-2; D is ambiguous. There are 15 residues in the CDR3. Trimming stripped 4 bases from V and 0 bases from J, with 13 bases between. Germline lookup yields CDR1 SGHNT and CDR2 YYREEE (reference sequence). CDR3: CASSRGRVTNYGYTF. The CDR3 nucleotides read TGTGCCAGCAGCCGGGGTCGGGTTACTAACTATGGCTACACCTTC.

The CDR3 here is CASSTRKASKHRKTEQYF. In DNA, the CDR3 is TGTGCCAGCAGCACCAGGAAGGCTTCGAAGCACCGTAAAACCGAGCAGTACTTC. The chain recombines TRBV21-1 with TRBJ2-7. TRBV21-1 is annotated as a pseudogene. The CDR3 extends over 18 amino acids.

By share of the sample, this clonotype is large (0.1 to 1%). The chain employs TRBV5-6 and TRBJ2-5; tentative D call: TRBD2 (6 bases). The CDR3 loop spans 13 amino acids. CDR1 and CDR2 (germline): SGHDT, YYEEEE. V shed 2 bases and J shed 4 bases, with 9 bases lying between them. CDR3 DNA: TGTGCCAGCAGCTTAAGGGGAGGAGAGACCCAGTACTTC. It encodes CASSLRGGETQYF.

The rearrangement links TRBV7-3 to TRBJ2-3; 7 bases are a match to TRBD1. V lost 5 bases to trimming and J lost 0 bases; unmatched junction nucleotides: 5. The CDR3 has 15 amino acids. From germline, CDR1 is SGHTA and CDR2 FQGTGA. The chain's CDR3 is CASSVTGFSTDTQYF. In DNA form, the CDR3 reads TGTGCCAGCAGCGTGACAGGGTTCAGCACAGATACGCAGTATTTT.

V is TRBV6-1 and J is TRBJ2-3, with 10 bases identical to TRBD2. Germline V gene sequence: CDR1 MNHNS, CDR2 SASEGT. V trimming: 7 bases; J trimming: 7 bases; junction bases outside the gene matches: 14. The CDR3 sequence is 16 residues long. The CDR3 loop is CASTLVGAGGPYTQYF. CDR3 nucleotides: TGTGCCAGCACCCTCGTGGGAGCGGGAGGGCCGTATACGCAGTATTTT.

The chain has TRBV7-6 and TRBJ1-1; D is uncertain. This CDR3 region has 16 residues. Trimming shortened V by 2 bases and J by 3 bases, and 16 bases separated the two germline ends. Germline assignment: CDR1 SGHVS and CDR2 FNYEAQ. CDR3 loop: CASSLTQKREDTEAFF. Here the CDR3 DNA reads TGTGCCAGCAGCTTAACCCAGAAACGGGAGGACACTGAAGCTTTCTTT.

The chain recombines TRBV27 with TRBJ2-2; D is undetermined. The germline V gene has CDR1 MNHEY and CDR2 SMNVEV (reference sequence). This CDR3 has 14 amino acids. Trimming left V 4 bases short and J 6 bases short, with 12 bases between. In DNA, the CDR3 is TGTGCCAGCAGTTCCCTCACGCTTCCCGGGGAGCTGTTTTTT. Translating gives CASSSLTLPGELFF.

V is TRBV27 and J is TRBJ2-1, with 9 bases lining up with TRBD2. The CDR3 length is 15 residues. The germline V gene has CDR1 MNHEY and CDR2 SMNVEV (reference sequence). V gave up 7 bases and J gave up 7 bases; unmatched junction bases: 11. CDR3 sequence reads: CASTKPGLAINEQFF. The CDR3 DNA sequence: TGTGCCAGCACCAAACCGGGACTAGCCATTAATGAGCAGTTCTTC.

The V gene is TRBV6-1, the J gene TRBJ1-4; D is possibly TRBD1 (6 bases). The CDR3 runs 13 residues. Germline-derived CDR1 and CDR2 are MNHNS and SASEGT. The V and J ends lost 2 bases and 8 bases respectively, with 9 bases between them. CDR3 region: CASSEQGREKLFF. The CDR3 nucleotides are TGTGCCAGCAGTGAACAGGGGAGAGAAAAACTGTTTTTT.

A few counts support this clonotype. The rearrangement uses TRBV15 and TRBJ2-1; 9 bases line up with TRBD2. Germline lookup yields CDR1 LNHNV and CDR2 YYDKDF (reference sequence). The ends lost 3 bases at V and 5 bases at J; junction bases unmatched: 5. The CDR3 covers 15 residues. The CDR3 nucleotides are TGTGCCACCAGCAGGGCGGGACTAGCAAACAATGAGCAGTTCTTC. It is translated as CATSRAGLANNEQFF. Filled out from reference TRBV15 and TRBJ2-1, the complete variable domain reads DAMVIQNPRYQVTQFGKPVTLSCSQTLNHNVMYWYQQKSSQAPKLLFHYYDKDFNNEADTPDNFQSRRPNTSFCFLDIRSPGLGDTAMYLCATSRAGLANNEQFFGPGTRLTVL.

V usage is TRBV27 and J usage is TRBJ2-3; 11 bases are a match to TRBD2. V lost 6 bases to trimming and J lost 7 bases; unmatched junction nucleotides: 12. The CDR3 loop spans 16 amino acids. Looked up from germline, CDR1 is MNHEY and CDR2 is SMNVEV (reference sequence). The CDR3 region has the DNA TGTGCCAGCAGGCGGGTTAGCGGGAGGGCCGAAAATACGCAGTATTTT. Protein product: CASRRVSGRAENTQYF.